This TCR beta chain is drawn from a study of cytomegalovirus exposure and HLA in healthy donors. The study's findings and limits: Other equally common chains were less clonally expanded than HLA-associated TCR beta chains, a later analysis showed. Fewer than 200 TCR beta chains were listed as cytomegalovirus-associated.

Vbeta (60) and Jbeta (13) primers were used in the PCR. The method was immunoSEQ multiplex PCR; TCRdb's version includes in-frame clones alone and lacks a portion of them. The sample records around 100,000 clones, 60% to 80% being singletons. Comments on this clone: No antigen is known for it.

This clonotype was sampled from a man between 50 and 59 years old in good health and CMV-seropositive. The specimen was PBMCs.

The CDR3 coding sequence is TGTGCCAGCAGCGTTGGACAGGGGCCCTACGAGCAGTACTTC. It yields the protein CASSVGQGPYEQYF. The V call is TRBV5-4, the J call TRBJ2-7, with 9 nucleotides matching TRBD1. Trimming cost V 4 bases and J 2 bases; bases outside gene matches: 4. The germline CDR1 and CDR2 sequences are SGHNT and YYREEE (reference sequence). The CDR3 sequence is 14 residues long.